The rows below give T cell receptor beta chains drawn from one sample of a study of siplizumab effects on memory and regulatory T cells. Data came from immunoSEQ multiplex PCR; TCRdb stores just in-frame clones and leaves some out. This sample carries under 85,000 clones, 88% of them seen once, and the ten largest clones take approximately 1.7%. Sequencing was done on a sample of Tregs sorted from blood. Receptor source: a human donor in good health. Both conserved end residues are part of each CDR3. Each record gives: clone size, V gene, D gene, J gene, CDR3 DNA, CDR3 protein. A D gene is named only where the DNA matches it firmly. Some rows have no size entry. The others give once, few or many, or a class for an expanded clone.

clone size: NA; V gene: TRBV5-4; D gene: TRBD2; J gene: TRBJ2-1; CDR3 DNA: TGTGCCAGCAATACAGCGGGAGGCCTCTCCTACAATGAGCAGTTCTTC; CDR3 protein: CASNTAGGLSYNEQFF
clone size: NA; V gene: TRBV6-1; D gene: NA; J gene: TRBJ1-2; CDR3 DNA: TGTGCCAGCAGTGGGGCTCGAGGGCAGGGCTACTATGGCTACACCTTC; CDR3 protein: CASSGARGQGYYGYTF
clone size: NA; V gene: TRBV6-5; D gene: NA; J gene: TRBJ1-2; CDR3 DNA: TGTGCCAGCAGTTCCTGGGGACCAGGAAATGGCTACACCTTC; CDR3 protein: CASSSWGPGNGYTF
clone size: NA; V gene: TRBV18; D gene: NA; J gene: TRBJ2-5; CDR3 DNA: TGTGCCAGCTCACCCCGACTTACGGAAGAGACCCAGTACTTC; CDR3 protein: CASSPRLTEETQYF
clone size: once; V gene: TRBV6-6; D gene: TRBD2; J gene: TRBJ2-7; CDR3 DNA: TGTGCCAGCAGTTACCCCGGGGGGGGCATCTACGAGCAGTACTTC; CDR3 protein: CASSYPGGGIYEQYF
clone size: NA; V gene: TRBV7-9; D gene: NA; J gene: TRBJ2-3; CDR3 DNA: TGTGCCAGCAGCTTATGGCGGGAAGGCGCAGATACGCAGTATTTT; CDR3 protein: CASSLWREGADTQYF
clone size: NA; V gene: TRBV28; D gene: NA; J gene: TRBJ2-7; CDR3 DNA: TGTGCCAGTAGAAACACCTACGAGCAGTACTTC; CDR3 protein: CASRNTYEQYF
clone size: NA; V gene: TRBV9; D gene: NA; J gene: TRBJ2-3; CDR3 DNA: TGTGCCAGCAGCGTGGCTAGCACAGATACGCAGTATTTT; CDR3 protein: CASSVASTDTQYF
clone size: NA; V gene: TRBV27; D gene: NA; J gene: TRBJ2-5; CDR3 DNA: TGTGCCAGCAGTTTTATCGGAGGGTTCCAAGAGACCCAGTACTTC; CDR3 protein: CASSFIGGFQETQYF
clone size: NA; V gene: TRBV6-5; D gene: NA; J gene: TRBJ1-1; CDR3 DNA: TGTGCCAGCAGTTTGCCGGTTAACACTGAAGCTTTCTTT; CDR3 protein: CASSLPVNTEAFF
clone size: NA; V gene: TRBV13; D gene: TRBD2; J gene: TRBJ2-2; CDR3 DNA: TGTGCCAGCAGCCCCGGGACTAGCGGGAGGATCACCGGGGAGCTGTTTTTT; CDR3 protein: CASSPGTSGRITGELFF
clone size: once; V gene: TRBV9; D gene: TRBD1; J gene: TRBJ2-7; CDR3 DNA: TGTGCCAGCAGCCTCTCTCCCAGGGGGCTTGACGAGCAGTACTTC; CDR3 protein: CASSLSPRGLDEQYF
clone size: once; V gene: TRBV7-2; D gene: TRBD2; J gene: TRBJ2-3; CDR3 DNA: TGTGCCAGCAGCTTAGTAGGTAGCGGGACTAGCACAGATACGCAGTATTTT; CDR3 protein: CASSLVGSGTSTDTQYF
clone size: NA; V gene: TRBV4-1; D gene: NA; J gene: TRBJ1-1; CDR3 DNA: TGCGCCAGCAGCCAAGATTCAGGGGTTAGATCTGAAGCTTTCTTT; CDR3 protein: CASSQDSGVRSEAFF
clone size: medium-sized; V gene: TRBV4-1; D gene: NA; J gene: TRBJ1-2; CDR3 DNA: TGCGCCAGCAGCCAACCCTGGGCGGGGGCGCGGGGCTATGGCTACACCTTC; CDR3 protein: CASSQPWAGARGYGYTF
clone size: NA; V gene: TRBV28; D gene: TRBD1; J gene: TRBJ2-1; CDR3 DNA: TGTGCCAGCAGGGGACAGGGGTCCTACAATGAGCAGTTCTTC; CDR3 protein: CASRGQGSYNEQFF
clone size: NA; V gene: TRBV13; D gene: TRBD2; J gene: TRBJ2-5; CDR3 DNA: TGTGCCAGCAGCTTAGGCCGACGGGGAGGGAAGACCCAGTACTTC; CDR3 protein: CASSLGRRGGKTQYF
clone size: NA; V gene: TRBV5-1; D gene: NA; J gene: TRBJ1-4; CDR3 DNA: TGCGCCAGCAGACCCGGTAGCCTGGAGCTACGTGAAAAACTGTTTTTT; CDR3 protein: CASRPGSLELREKLFF
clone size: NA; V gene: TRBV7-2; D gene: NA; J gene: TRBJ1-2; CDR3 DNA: TGTGCCAGCAGCTCAACAGGGAAGGGCTACACCTTC; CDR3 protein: CASSSTGKGYTF
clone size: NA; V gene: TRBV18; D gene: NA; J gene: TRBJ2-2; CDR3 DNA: TGTGCCAGCTCACCACTTGAGCCCGGGGCTGGGACCGGGGAGCTGTTTTTT; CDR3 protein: CASSPLEPGAGTGELFF
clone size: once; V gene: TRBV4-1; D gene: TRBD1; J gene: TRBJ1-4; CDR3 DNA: TGCGCCAGCAGCAAAGGGACAGGGGGCATCGTACGGGAAAAACTGTTTTTT; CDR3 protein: CASSKGTGGIVREKLFF
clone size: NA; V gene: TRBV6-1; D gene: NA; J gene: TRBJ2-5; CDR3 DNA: TGTGCCAGCAGTGAAGCGCGTTGGGGACCCACCGGAGAGACCCAGTACTTC; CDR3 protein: CASSEARWGPTGETQYF
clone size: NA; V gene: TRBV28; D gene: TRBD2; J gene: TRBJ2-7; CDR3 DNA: TGTGCCAGCAGACCCGCTCCGGGAGGGAACGAGCAGTACTTC; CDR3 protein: CASRPAPGGNEQYF
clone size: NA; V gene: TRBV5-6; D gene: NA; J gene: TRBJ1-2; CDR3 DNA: TGTGCCAGCAGCAGGGTTTTTGGCTACACCTTC; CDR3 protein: CASSRVFGYTF
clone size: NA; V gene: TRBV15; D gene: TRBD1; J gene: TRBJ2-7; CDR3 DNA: TGTGCCACCAGCAGAGACCTTCTTGGGGGACAGGGGGTCAACGAGCAGTACTTC; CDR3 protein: CATSRDLLGGQGVNEQYF
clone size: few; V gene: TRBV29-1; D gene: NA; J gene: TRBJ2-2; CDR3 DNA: TGCAGCGTGTTCTTGGACCGGGCGCCCGGGGAGCTGTTTTTT; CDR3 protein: CSVFLDRAPGELFF
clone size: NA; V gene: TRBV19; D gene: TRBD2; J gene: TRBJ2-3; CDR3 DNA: TGTGCCAGTAGCATCGAGCGGGGGTTTTATGATACGCAGTATTTT; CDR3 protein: CASSIERGFYDTQYF
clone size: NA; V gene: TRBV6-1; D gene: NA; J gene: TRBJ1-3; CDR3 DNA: TGTGCCAGCAGTAACAGGGTCCTCTCTGGAAACACCATATATTTT; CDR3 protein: CASSNRVLSGNTIYF
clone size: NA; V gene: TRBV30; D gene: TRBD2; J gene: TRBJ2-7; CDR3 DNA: TGTGCCTGGAGTCCCTCCACGCGGGAGGGATTCTACGAGCAGTACTTC; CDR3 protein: CAWSPSTREGFYEQYF
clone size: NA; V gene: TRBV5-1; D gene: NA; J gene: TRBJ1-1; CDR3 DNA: TGCGCCAGCAGCCTGCAACTAAACACTGAAGCTTTCTTT; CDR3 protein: CASSLQLNTEAFF
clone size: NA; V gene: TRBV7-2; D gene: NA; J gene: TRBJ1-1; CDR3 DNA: TGTGCCAGCAGCTTAAGGCGACAGAGAACAACTGAAGCTTTCTTT; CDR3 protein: CASSLRRQRTTEAFF
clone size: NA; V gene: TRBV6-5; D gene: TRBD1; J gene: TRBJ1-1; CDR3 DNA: TGTGCCAGCGGACGGGGGACAGGGGTTACTGAAGCTTTCTTT; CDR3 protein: CASGRGTGVTEAFF
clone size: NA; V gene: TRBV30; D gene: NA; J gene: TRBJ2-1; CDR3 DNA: TGTGCCTGGGGCGTAGTTGATGAGCAGTTCTTC; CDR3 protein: CAWGVVDEQFF
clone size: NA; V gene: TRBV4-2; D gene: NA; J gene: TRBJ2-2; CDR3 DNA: TGTGCCAGCAGCCAAAACGAGAGGGGGGCCGGGGAGCTGTTTTTT; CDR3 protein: CASSQNERGAGELFF
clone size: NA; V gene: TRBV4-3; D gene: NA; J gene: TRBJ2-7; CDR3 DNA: TGCGCCAGCAGCCGACTCCTAGGTTACGAGCAGTACTTC; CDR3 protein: CASSRLLGYEQYF
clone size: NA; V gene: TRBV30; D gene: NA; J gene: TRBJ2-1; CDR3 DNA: TGTGCCTGGAAGGGGTTATCCGGCGAGCAGTTCTTC; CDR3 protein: CAWKGLSGEQFF
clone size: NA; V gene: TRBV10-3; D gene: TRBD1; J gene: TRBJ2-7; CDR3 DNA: TGTGCCATCCGTCCCGGGACAGGGTTAGGGGCCTACGAGCAGTACTTC; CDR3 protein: CAIRPGTGLGAYEQYF
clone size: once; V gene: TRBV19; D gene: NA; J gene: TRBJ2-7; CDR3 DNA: TGTGCCAGTAGTTTTGCAGGGAAGCCCTCCTACGAGCAGTACTTC; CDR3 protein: CASSFAGKPSYEQYF
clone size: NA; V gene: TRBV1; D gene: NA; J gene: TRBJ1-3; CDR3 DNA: TGCACCAGCAGCCCCAGGACCGGGATCTTGGACACCATATATTTT; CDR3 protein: CTSSPRTGILDTIYF
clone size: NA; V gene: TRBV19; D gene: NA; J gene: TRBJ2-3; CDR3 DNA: TGTGCCAGTAGCCATGGGCCCGGAGGAACAGATACGCAGTATTTT; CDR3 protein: CASSHGPGGTDTQYF
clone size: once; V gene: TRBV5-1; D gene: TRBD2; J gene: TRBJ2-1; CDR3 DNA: TGCGCCAGCAGCTACCGGACTAGCGGCACTAACAATGAGCAGTTCTTC; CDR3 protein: CASSYRTSGTNNEQFF
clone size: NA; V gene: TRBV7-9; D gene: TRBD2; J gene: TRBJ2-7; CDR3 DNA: TGTGCCAGCAGTTCTCCTGGGCGGGAGGTCGAGCAGTACTTC; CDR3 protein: CASSSPGREVEQYF
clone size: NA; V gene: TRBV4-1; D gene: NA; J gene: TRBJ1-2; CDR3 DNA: TGCGCCAGCAGCCAAACGTTGCAATCCGGCTACACCTTC; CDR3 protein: CASSQTLQSGYTF
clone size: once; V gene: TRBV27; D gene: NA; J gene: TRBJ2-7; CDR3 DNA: TGTGCCAGCAGAAGGGACGGGCGCTCCTACGAGCAGTACTTC; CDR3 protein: CASRRDGRSYEQYF
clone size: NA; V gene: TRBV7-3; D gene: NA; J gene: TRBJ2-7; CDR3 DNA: TGTGCCAGCAGCTTATTAGCAGGGATAGACTACGAGCAGTACTTC; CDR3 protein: CASSLLAGIDYEQYF
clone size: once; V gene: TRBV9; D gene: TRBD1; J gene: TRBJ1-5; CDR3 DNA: TGTGCCAGCAGCGTTAGCTTCGGGACAGCGGAGCCCCAGCATTTT; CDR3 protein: CASSVSFGTAEPQHF
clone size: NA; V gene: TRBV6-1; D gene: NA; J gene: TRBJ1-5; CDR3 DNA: TGTGCCAGCAGCTCAAATCAGCCCCAGCATTTT; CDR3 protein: CASSSNQPQHF
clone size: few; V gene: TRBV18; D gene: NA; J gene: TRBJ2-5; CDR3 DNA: TGTGCCAGCTCCCGGAACGCTGGGAACCAAGAGACCCAGTACTTC; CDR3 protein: CASSRNAGNQETQYF